Detailed here is one TCR beta chain. What it binds is not known. The PCR employed 60 Vbeta primers together with 13 Jbeta primers. The protocol was immunoSEQ multiplex PCR, while the TCRdb copy is restricted to in-frame clones and leaves out a portion. This sample contains tens of thousands of clones. These data originate in a study of cytomegalovirus exposure and HLA in healthy donors. Study-wide context: The Caucasian-associated ancestry cluster contained about 80% of the approximately 420 genotyped donors.

General study findings and limits: As a later analysis showed, a missense DCLRE1C variant was linked to trimming of TCR beta V- and J-genes. Common viral pathogens seemed, in a later analysis, to connect with several of the most significant clusters.

The CDR3 is 13 amino acids. J lost 10 bases, V lost 6 bases, and 6 bases had no gene match. Germline V gene lookup returns CDR1 MNHEY and CDR2 SVGAGI. This chain joins TRBV6-5 and TRBJ2-5, with 12 positions matching TRBD2. The TCR was taken from a woman aged 60-70 years in good health and CMV-seropositive. Source material: PBMCs. CDR3 bases: TGTGCCAGCAGAGAGCTAGCGGGGGGGGGCCAGTACTTC. Translating gives CASRELAGGGQYF.